This T cell receptor (beta chain) was captured by sequencing in a study of blood T cell repertoires in COVID-19. With V trimmed by 0 bases and J by 9 bases, 6 bases remained unmatched. Germline lookup yields CDR1 SGHRS and CDR2 YFSETQ. This CDR3 has 15 amino acids. The table came from immunoSEQ multiplex PCR; TCRdb's copy has only in-frame clones and leaves some out. The data contain some 160,000 clones, 86% of them singletons. This rearrangement joins TRBV5-1 to TRBJ2-1; 10 nucleotides agree with TRBD2. The sequence derives from a woman aged 70-85 years with acute or convalescent COVID-19. Sequenced sample: peripheral blood. The CDR3 DNA is TGCGCCAGCAGCTTGGCCGGGACTAGCGAGTCTGAGCAGTTCTTC. Its protein product is CASSLAGTSESEQFF.